This T cell receptor (beta chain) emerged from a study of shared clonotypes between healthy human individuals (dated by TCRdb to the early 2020s). Background for the entire study: The cohort comprised two women and a few men aged 18 to 49 years. For each donor, three plates each were used for CD4 naive and CD4 memory, two plates were used for CD8 naive, and one plate was used for CD8 memory. Blood TCR repertoires of about 5 healthy adults were deeply sequenced to estimate repertoire size and the extent of clonotype sharing between individuals. To increase sequencing depth and limit assay-specific biases, different laboratories used diverse techniques to prepare libraries and sequence TCR repertoires. Between about 0.8 and 9 billion PBMCs per donor were obtained by leukapheresis.

Donors were healthy HIV-negative adults with no recently reported acute infections or vaccinations. All donors were Caucasian adults living in Nashville, Tennessee, USA. CD4+ T cells were enriched by magnetic negative selection, after which naive cells were positively selected on CD45RA and the negative fraction was taken as the memory subset. After blood collection by leukapheresis, PBMCs were isolated using Ficoll-Histopaque density gradient centrifugation and then cryopreserved in the vapor phase of liquid nitrogen. Analytical flow cytometry was used to check the purity and quantity of every magnetically sorted T cell population. Each sorted fraction had its genomic DNA isolated and then quantified by UV absorbance on a Nanodrop 2000c. Using the deep immunoSEQ assay, multiplex PCR amplified TCR CDR3 regions from genomic DNA. Extracted genomic DNA from each cell subset was spread evenly across all wells of several immunoSEQ 96-well plates, with each plate serving as a replicate. For sorted subsets, approximately 0.2 ug of genomic DNA, equivalent to around 29,000 T cell genomes, went into each replicate PCR. The purified libraries were quantified using a Qubit 3.0 fluorometer, sized with a Bioanalyzer 2100, and then quantified again using the KAPA Library Quantification kit. Every immunoSEQ 96-well plate was sequenced on a dedicated single-read 150-cycle Illumina NextSeq 550 flow cell. Per the source publication's procedure: Because only junctional sequences without quality scores were contained in the immunoSEQ output, filtering matching that applied to full-length reads could not be performed. To assign V/J genes and CDR3, sequences were annotated using PyIR, a Python wrapper for IgBLAST v1.9, with IMGT germline references. Reads were removed for weak V/J assignments (E-value above 1e-6), missing CDR3, stop codons, out-of-frame junctions, or ambiguous translated residues. V3J clonotypes were defined by identical inferred V gene, J gene, and CDR3 amino acid sequence. The percentage overlap between two repertoires was calculated by dividing the number of shared unique clonotypes by the size of the smaller repertoire. Three approaches were used to assess repertoire richness: RTK rarefaction, the Chao1 estimator, and Recon v2.1 estimates of unobserved clonotypes. For all TCRbeta clonotypes obtained by the gDNA method from a few donors, generation probabilities were computed with OLGA. TCRdb mirrors the immuneACCESS table, restricted to in-frame sequences. Some clones are absent from its copies; in checked studies, under half trace to an unresolved V gene, and the reason for the others is unknown. Clone size and V and J calls were adopted from that table, with D and trimming inferred from the DNA. The sample profile shows a few hundred thousand clones; almost 97% of them were found once. About 0.06% of the sample belongs to the ten largest clones.

Study-level results and caveats: Sampling was limited to blood, and TCR repertoires in tissue likely differ from TCR repertoires in blood. Naive subsets generally had larger estimated clonotype richness than memory subsets did. Clonotypes shared by all four sorted-subset donors showed higher generation probabilities than non-shared clonotypes. When a few donors were compared, the shared fraction of clonotypes was about 5% for naive CD4, about 4% for naive CD8, 2.3% for memory CD4, and about 0.36% for memory CD8. Even with the large sequencing depth, rarefaction of the sorted-subset datasets indicated that sequencing was incomplete. Pairwise subsampling indicated that sequencing depth was expected to affect the degree of clonotype sharing among donors. Because the study included a small number of donors, the genetic and exposure-history diversity represented was limited.

In its sample, this clone was seen once. The antigen it recognizes is unknown. No much larger clone is present one base from it, and per-base qualities are unavailable. Including cysteine and phenylalanine, the CDR3 has 15 amino acids. This entry keeps only the CDR3 DNA: 45 bases, framed from base 1. For CDR1 and CDR2, the germline V gene lists SQVTM and ANQGSEA. The germline V and J ends show losses of 7 bases and 7 bases respectively, and no gene match explains 18 bases of the junction. The sequence was obtained from a woman aged 30 to 39 in good health. Sequences were obtained from naive CD4+ T cells sorted from blood. According to the study, the label for this sample's cell subset or site signals: CD45RA+ positively selected. The rearrangement combines TRBV29-1 with TRBJ2-5; 7 bases in the middle match TRBD1. DNA sequence: TGCAGCGCGTATGCCCCCAGGGGGAACCAACGGACCCAGTACTTC. It specifies CSAYAPRGNQRTQYF.